The 32 T cell receptor beta chains reported below all come from one sample, sequenced in a study of cytomegalovirus exposure and HLA in healthy donors. Use of 60 Vbeta and 13 Jbeta primers characterized the PCR. Produced via immunoSEQ multiplex PCR; TCRdb's table is partial and in-frame only. The table includes 120,000 to 150,000 clones, roughly 77% detected once. The specimen was PBMCs. Receptors were obtained from a man between 40 and 49 years old in good health and CMV-seronegative.

This clone was seen just once. The genes are TRBV18 and TRBJ1-4; weak D call: TRBD1 (6 bases). There are 15 residues in the CDR3. Germline V lookup: CDR1 KGHSH, CDR2 LQKENI. V was shortened by 6 bases and J by 0 bases, with 11 bases between the two germline ends. The CDR3: CASSRDTATNEKLFF. CDR3 DNA sequence: TGTGCCAGCTCTCGGGACACTGCAACTAATGAAAAACTGTTTTTT. The entire variable domain, with the rest obtained from reference TRBV18 and TRBJ1-4, is as follows: NAGVMQNPRHLVRRRGQEARLRCSPMKGHSHVYWYRQLPEEGLKFMVYLQKENIIDESGMPKERFSAEFPKEGPSILRIQQVVRGDSAAYFCASSRDTATNEKLFFGSGTQLSVL.

This clone showed up just a few times. V usage is TRBV7-6 and J usage is TRBJ1-1; 9 bases line up with TRBD1. This CDR3 is 15 amino acids long. Germline assignment: CDR1 SGHVS and CDR2 FNYEAQ. Trimming at V came to 5 bases and at J to 7 bases, leaving 11 bases not matched to a gene. CDR3 loop: CASSTSGTGIFEAFF. CDR3 coding DNA: TGTGCCAGCAGCACCTCCGGGACAGGGATTTTTGAAGCTTTCTTT.

The chain recombines TRBV9 with TRBJ2-3, with 9 nucleotides matching TRBD2. Trimming took 4 bases from V and 2 from J; bases not matched to a gene: 5. CDR3 size: 15 residues. The germline V gene has CDR1 SGDLS and CDR2 YYNGEE. CDR3 sequence (DNA): TGTGCCAGCAGCCTCAGACTAGCGGACACAGATACGCAGTATTTT. Translated: CASSLRLADTDTQYF.

This clone was detected only a few times. The rearrangement links TRBV2 to TRBJ1-4; D may be TRBD1 (6 bases). The V gene lost 11 bases and the J gene lost 4 bases, with 17 bases spanning the gap. Germline V gives CDR1 SNHLY, CDR2 FYNNEI. The CDR3 loop spans 14 amino acids. In nucleotides, the CDR3 is TGTGCCTTCTCAAAGGGGGAGGGTAATGAAAAACTGTTTTTT. Translated, it gives CAFSKGEGNEKLFF. Complete variable domain (other parts from reference TRBV2 and TRBJ1-4): EPEVTQTPSHQVTQMGQEVILRCVPISNHLYFYWYRQILGQKVEFLVSFYNNEISEKSEIFDDQFSVERPDGSNFTLKIRSTKLEDSAMYFCAFSKGEGNEKLFFGSGTQLSVL.

The gene calls are TRBV6-1 and TRBJ1-5, with a possible D match to TRBD1 (6 bases). The CDR3 loop spans 12 amino acids. Germline V gives CDR1 MNHNS, CDR2 SASEGT. Deletions cut 6 bases from V and 6 bases from J, with 9 bases between. The CDR3 here is CASRRGGQPQHF. The CDR3 nucleotides are TGTGCCAGCAGAAGAGGGGGTCAGCCCCAGCATTTT.

The V and J genes are TRBV15 and TRBJ2-7; weak D call: TRBD1 (5 bases). The CDR3 has 13 amino acids. The V end was cut by 5 bases, the J end by 7 bases, with 15 bases between. Germline V CDR1 and CDR2: LNHNV, YYDKDF (reference sequence). In nucleotides, the CDR3 is TGTGCCACCAGCTTGGGCAGGGTCCGAGAGCAGTACTTC. Its translation is CATSLGRVREQYF.

This clone was observed a handful of times. V gene TRBV7-9 combines with J gene TRBJ2-7; perhaps TRBD2 as D (5 bases). The ends were cut back, 3 bases at V and 7 bases at J, with 10 bases in the middle. The CDR3 length is 12 residues. Germline V lookup: CDR1 SEHNR, CDR2 FQNEAQ (reference sequence). CDR3 region: CASSFSGGEQYF. CDR3 DNA: TGTGCCAGCAGCTTTTCAGGCGGGGAGCAGTACTTC.

CDR3 coding DNA: TGCGCCAGCAGCTTCCAGGGTTGGGAAAAACTGTTTTTT. Translation: CASSFQGWEKLFF. The rearrangement links TRBV5-1 to TRBJ1-4; possible D gene TRBD1, 5 bases. The ends were cut back, 2 bases at V and 8 bases at J, with 10 bases in the middle. Germline V gene sequence: CDR1 SGHRS, CDR2 YFSETQ. CDR3 length: 13 residues.

This chain joins TRBV11-2 and TRBJ1-6; possibly TRBD1 for D (6 bases). The germline V gene has CDR1 SGHAT and CDR2 FQNNGV. V gave up 5 bases and J gave up 8 bases, with 13 bases separating them. This CDR3 is built from 14 residues. The DNA of the CDR3 is TGTGCCAGCAGCACAGGGTGGGTGGATTCACCCCTCCACTTT. This codes for CASSTGWVDSPLHF.

This sequence joins TRBV5-1 and TRBJ1-1; 7 bases align to TRBD1. Germline lookup yields CDR1 SGHRS and CDR2 YFSETQ. This CDR3 is built from 14 residues. With V trimmed by 4 bases and J by 1 base, 4 bases remained unmatched. CDR3 sequence: CASSAGTANTEAFF. The CDR3 bases are TGCGCCAGCAGCGCAGGGACAGCGAACACTGAAGCTTTCTTT.

The chain employs TRBV19 and TRBJ1-5, with D tentatively TRBD1 (6 bases). Deletions cut 3 bases from V and 4 bases from J, with 13 bases between. The CDR3 spans 15 residues. Germline V gene sequence: CDR1 LNHDA, CDR2 SQIVND (reference sequence). The CDR3 sequence: CASSMYTGPNQPQHF. DNA of the CDR3: TGTGCCAGTAGTATGTATACAGGGCCTAATCAGCCCCAGCATTTT.

This clone was seen only a few times. The V call is TRBV10-3, the J call TRBJ1-2; the match to TRBD1 covers 8 bases. Germline-derived CDR1 and CDR2 are ENHRY and SYGVKD. Trimming at V came to 3 bases and at J to 5 bases, leaving 11 bases not matched to a gene. The CDR3 loop spans 16 amino acids. The CDR3 here is CAISDLGRGLVYGYTF. The CDR3 DNA sequence: TGTGCCATCAGTGACTTGGGCAGGGGGCTCGTGTATGGCTACACCTTC.

The chain has TRBV7-9 and TRBJ1-5; maybe TRBD1 (6 bases). V shed 5 bases and J shed 4 bases, with 9 bases lying between them. Germline V lookup: CDR1 SEHNR, CDR2 FQNEAQ (reference sequence). This CDR3 comprises 13 residues. CDR3 loop: CASSQQGNQPQHF. CDR3 DNA sequence: TGTGCCAGCAGCCAGCAGGGGAATCAGCCCCAGCATTTT.

The V and J genes are TRBV27 and TRBJ2-2, with 8 bases fitting TRBD1. The germline V gene has CDR1 MNHEY and CDR2 SMNVEV (reference sequence). The CDR3 extends over 16 amino acids. Unmatched junction bases numbered 8, after V lost 4 bases and J lost 4 bases. CDR3 nucleotide sequence: TGTGCCAGCAGTTCCCACACAGGGGGAAGCACCGGGGAGCTGTTTTTT. Translation gives CASSSHTGGSTGELFF.

The V call is TRBV2, the J call TRBJ1-5, with D perhaps matching TRBD1 (6 bases). The germline CDR1 and CDR2 sequences are SNHLY and FYNNEI. The CDR3 has 17 residues. Trimming stripped 6 bases from V and 6 bases from J, with 24 bases between. The CDR3 DNA sequence: TGTGCCAGCAGCGGACGGGGAGCAGGGGTTGTTCGTCAGCCCCAGCATTTT. This codes for CASSGRGAGVVRQPQHF.

The gene calls are TRBV15 and TRBJ2-1; 8 bases fit TRBD1. Germline V gene sequence: CDR1 LNHNV, CDR2 YYDKDF (reference sequence). J gave up 7 bases and V 0 bases, and 8 bases lay outside the gene matches. The length of the CDR3 is 16 residues. CDR3 nucleotides: TGTGCCACCAGCAGAGATCCCCGGACAGGGATGAATGAGCAGTTCTTC. Residues: CATSRDPRTGMNEQFF.

This clone has a handful of counts. This sequence joins TRBV7-3 and TRBJ2-2; 8 bases map to TRBD1. CDR3 length: 16 residues. In germline, CDR1 is SGHTA, CDR2 FQGTGA. V lost 5 bases and J lost 1; bases outside the gene matches: 6. As DNA, the CDR3 is TGTGCCAGCAGCCCCCCCGGGACAGGGAACACCGGGGAGCTGTTTTTT. It encodes CASSPPGTGNTGELFF.

Regarding this clone: The sample carries other DNA sequences with the same CDR3. The chain recombines TRBV5-1 with TRBJ2-3; the match to TRBD2 covers 14 bases. The germline V gene has CDR1 SGHRS and CDR2 YFSETQ. The length of the CDR3 is 17 residues. J lost 3 bases, V lost 4 bases, and 7 bases had no gene match. The CDR3 is CASSPGTSGGLTDTQYF. For the CDR3, the DNA is TGCGCCAGCAGCCCCGGGACTAGCGGGGGTTTGACAGATACGCAGTATTTT.

The genes are TRBV5-1 and TRBJ2-1; 13 positions match TRBD2. CDR1 is SGHRS, CDR2 YFSETQ, per germline. The CDR3 is 15 residues long. The junction had 6 bases not matched to a gene; V was cut back by 4 bases and J by 8 bases. The CDR3 DNA reads TGCGCCAGCAGCCCGGGACTAGCGGGGTTCGATGAGCAGTTCTTC. Its translation is CASSPGLAGFDEQFF. Based on the CDR3 plus reference TRBV5-1 and TRBJ2-1, the full variable domain is KAGVTQTPRYLIKTRGQQVTLSCSPISGHRSVSWYQQTPGQGLQFLFEYFSETQRNKGNFPGRFSGRQFSNSRSEMNVSTLELGDSALYLCASSPGLAGFDEQFFGPGTRLTVL.

The chain carries TRBV23-1 and TRBJ1-1, with D uncertain. TRBV23-1 is reported as an ORF; its role is uncertain. The ends were cut back, 11 bases at V and 5 bases at J, with 12 bases in the middle. The CDR3 has 11 amino acids. In DNA, the CDR3 is TGCGCCGGGCAGTTGTGGACTGAAGCTTTCTTT. Amino acid sequence: CAGQLWTEAFF.

The V gene is TRBV7-2, the J gene TRBJ1-1; 7 nucleotides match TRBD1. The CDR3 totals 16 residues. The junction had 19 bases not matched to a gene; V was cut back by 5 bases and J by 10 bases. Germline CDR1 SGHTA, CDR2 FQGNSA. The CDR3 bases are TGTGCCAGCAGCATAAATGCCGGGACAGCCCGTCAAGGAGCTTTCTTT. Its protein product is CASSINAGTARQGAFF.

The chain is built from TRBV30 and TRBJ2-3; TRBD2 matches 7 bases. The CDR3 spans 15 residues. The germline V gene has CDR1 GTSNPN and CDR2 SVGIG (reference sequence). V shed 2 bases and J 2 bases; nucleotides not matched to a gene: 7. The CDR3 sequence: CAWSRAGVSTDTQYF. The DNA for the CDR3 is TGTGCCTGGAGTCGTGCGGGGGTCTCCACAGATACGCAGTATTTT.

The V call is TRBV28, the J call TRBJ1-1; D might be TRBD1 (5 bases). CDR1 is MDHEN, CDR2 SYDVKM, per germline. The CDR3 length is 14 residues. V dropped 2 bases and J dropped 1 base, with 8 bases sitting between them. CDR3 nucleotide sequence: TGTGCCAGCAGTTTAGGGGGGTCGAACACTGAAGCTTTCTTT. Its translation: CASSLGGSNTEAFF.

This chain joins TRBV6-5 and TRBJ1-6, with D hard to call. The CDR3 is made up of 15 amino acids. CDR1 and CDR2 (germline): MNHEY, SVGAGI. V lost 4 bases, J lost 1 base, and 8 bases lay in between. CDR3 loop: CASSWEGSYNSPLHF. The CDR3 nucleotides are TGTGCCAGCAGTTGGGAGGGTTCCTATAATTCACCCCTCCACTTT.

The CDR3 nucleotides are TGTGCCAGCGGGACAGGGAACAATTCACCCCTCCACTTT. Its translation is CASGTGNNSPLHF. The rearrangement uses TRBV2 and TRBJ1-6, with 9 bases that match TRBD1. CDR3 length: 13 residues. V was pared by 8 bases and J by 7 bases, with 3 bases of the junction left unmatched. In germline, CDR1 is SNHLY, CDR2 FYNNEI.

The rearrangement uses TRBV5-1 and TRBJ1-4; 8 nucleotides match TRBD1. This CDR3 contains 14 residues. The V segment lost 4 bases and the J segment 7 bases; nucleotides outside the gene matches: 6. The germline gives CDR1 SGHRS, CDR2 YFSETQ. CDR3 sequence reads: CASSPGQGREKLFF. The CDR3 DNA reads TGCGCCAGCAGCCCAGGACAGGGACGTGAAAAACTGTTTTTT.

The chain employs TRBV30 and TRBJ2-7; D is undetermined. The CDR3 is 12 residues long. With 2 bases removed from V and 5 bases from J, the gap between germline ends came to 10 bases. Germline V gene sequence: CDR1 GTSNPN, CDR2 SVGIG (reference sequence). CDR3 protein: CAWSQTKNEQYF. For the CDR3, the DNA is TGTGCCTGGAGTCAAACAAAGAACGAGCAGTACTTC. Filled out from reference TRBV30 and TRBJ2-7, the complete variable domain reads SQTIHQWPATLVQPVGSPLSLECTVEGTSNPNLYWYRQAAGRGLQLLFYSVGIGQISSEVPQNLSASRPQDRQFILSSKKLLLSDSGFYLCAWSQTKNEQYFGPGTRLTVT.

This chain links TRBV30 with TRBJ1-5; D gene unclear. V gave up 2 bases and J gave up 6 bases, with 14 bases separating them. The germline V gene encodes CDR1 GTSNPN and CDR2 SVGIG (reference sequence). The CDR3 spans 14 residues. The CDR3 DNA follows: TGTGCCTGGAGTACAATTTTCCGGGGTCAGCCCCAGCATTTT. This translates into CAWSTIFRGQPQHF.

The chain links TRBV14 to TRBJ2-7, with 10 bases matching TRBD1. Germline V gene data show CDR1 as SGHDN and CDR2 as FVKESK. The CDR3 is made up of 15 amino acids. After removal of 4 bases from V and 2 bases from J, the junction contained 5 bases not matched to a gene. CDR3 sequence reads: CASSPLGTGAYEQYF. DNA of the CDR3: TGTGCCAGCAGCCCCCTGGGGACAGGGGCCTACGAGCAGTACTTC.

The chain couples TRBV4-3 to TRBJ2-4; maybe TRBD1 (6 bases). Germline V gene lookup returns CDR1 LGHNA and CDR2 YSLEER. Trimming pared 4 bases from V and 5 bases from J, leaving 18 bases between. The CDR3 contains 16 residues. The CDR3 nucleotides are TGCGCCAGCAGCCGGGGGTCCAGGACAGTCGAAAACATTCAGTACTTC. This sequence encodes CASSRGSRTVENIQYF.

CDR3 nucleotides: TGTGCCAGCATCCCCCTGGGACAGGGGAAAGGAGGCTACACCTTC. Translation: CASIPLGQGKGGYTF. The V and J genes are TRBV28 and TRBJ1-2; TRBD1 matches 10 bases. Germline CDR1 and CDR2: MDHEN and SYDVKM. The CDR3 is 15 amino acids. J gave up 8 bases and V 7 bases, and 13 bases lay outside the gene matches.

The rearrangement links TRBV7-2 to TRBJ2-3, with 11 bases that match TRBD1. Germline-derived CDR1 and CDR2 are SGHTA and FQGNSA. The CDR3 has 15 residues. V was clipped by 1 base and J by 6 bases; unmatched bases: 3. DNA for the CDR3: TGTGCCAGCAGCTTAGAGGGACAGGGGGTCGATACGCAGTATTTT. Protein sequence: CASSLEGQGVDTQYF.